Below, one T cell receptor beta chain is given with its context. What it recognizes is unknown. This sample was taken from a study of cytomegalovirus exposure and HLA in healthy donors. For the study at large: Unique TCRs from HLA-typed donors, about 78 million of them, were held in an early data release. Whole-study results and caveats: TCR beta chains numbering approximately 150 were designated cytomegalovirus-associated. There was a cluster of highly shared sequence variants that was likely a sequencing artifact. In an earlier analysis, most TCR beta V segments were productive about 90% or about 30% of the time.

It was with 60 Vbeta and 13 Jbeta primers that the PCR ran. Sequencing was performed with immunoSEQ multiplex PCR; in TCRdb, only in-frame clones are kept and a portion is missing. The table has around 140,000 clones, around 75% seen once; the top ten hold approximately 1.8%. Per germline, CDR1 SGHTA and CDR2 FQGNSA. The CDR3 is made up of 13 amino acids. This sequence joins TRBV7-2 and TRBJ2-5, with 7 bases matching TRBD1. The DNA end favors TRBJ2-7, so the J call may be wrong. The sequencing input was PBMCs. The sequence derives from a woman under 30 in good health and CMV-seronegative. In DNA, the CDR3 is TGTGCCAGCAGCTCCGACAGGGTAGGCGAGCAGTACTTC. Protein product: CASSSDRVGEQYF.